This T cell receptor delta chain comes out of a study of Vδ1+ human thymocytes (dated by TCRdb to 2016 to 2018). A note on the overall study: As a data resource, the study described the mRNA-level TRG and TRD CDR3 repertoires found in highly purified Vdelta1+ thymocytes taken from young children. The multiplex-based CDR3 amplicon strategy had previously been validated against 5'RACE-based CDR3 amplicon generation methods.

Here is what the overall study found, with its caveats: Around a fifth of thymic TRD sequences were found to be Vdelta2 (and few were Vdelta3) despite high sort purity, in contrast to peripheral blood Vdelta1+ controls. Many TRG clonotypes were shared between donors (up to about 7x10^3), whereas TRD repertoires were essentially private (max 116 shared). The use of highly purified populations and single-cell validation was advised by the authors, since misinterpretation of bulk repertoire data could be caused by unexpected Vdelta2 sequences. Unlike the oligoclonal repertoires in peripheral blood, the thymic TRG and TRD repertoires appeared highly polyclonal, with Gaussian CDR3 length distributions. Because no clustering by age or sex was observed, donors were not stratified by these variables in the analyses.

CDR1 is given as TSWWSYY and CDR2 as QGS, both from the germline V gene. The CDR3 sequence holds 23 residues, the cysteine and phenylalanine included. Left in the record is the CDR3 DNA by itself, 69 bases read in frame from the first base. V gives up 2 bases and J gives up 0 bases, and the segment between their germline ends measures 34 bases. Thymic samples were depleted of alphabeta T cells, then CD3+ TCRVdelta1+ TCRVdelta2- thymocytes were FACS-sorted. The purity of the sorted Vdelta1+ thymocytes was between roughly 97% and 99.6%. The thymic specimens were obtained from 7 to 9 paediatric patients who were undergoing corrective cardiac surgery and ranged in age from about 5 days to 16 months. Thymic tissue was dispersed and mononuclear cells isolated on a Histopaque-1077 density gradient. Staining used anti-TCRVdelta1 clone TS8.2, anti-TCRVdelta2 clone B6, anti-CD3 clone HIT3a and anti-TCRalphabeta clone IP26 antibodies.

RNA extraction was performed with the RNeasy mini kit, and reverse transcription was done with Superscript III. To generate the CDR3 amplicons, a multiplex PCR was run using pooled V-gene forward primers together with a constant-region reverse primer that carried Illumina adaptor overhangs. After gel purification, the amplicons were indexed with Nextera index primers over roughly 8 extra PCR cycles and then purified using AMPure XP beads. Sequencing of the libraries was done on an Illumina MiSeq using paired-end 250 bp reads, dual indexing and an approximately 19% PhiX spike-in. As for how the authors treated the data: FastQC was used to quality check the reads, while ea-utils fastq-join merged the TRG read pairs. Sequences were annotated with IMGT/HighV-QUEST, keeping only productive sequences with unambiguous V-gene assignment; clonotypes were defined by identical CDR3 sequence. Downstream analysis used VDJtools 1.1.1, tcR 2.2.3, Treemap and vegan Shannon diversity in R 3.4.4. Public reads were reanalyzed in TCRdb with CATT, and rows carrying the same DNA were merged afterwards. The V and J calls and clone size come from TCRdb's table, not from the authors' own analysis. The sample table contains over 45,000 delta-chain clones; only one count was recorded for about 15% of them. The ten largest clonotypes hold approximately 0.5% of the sample.

Only a few counts were recorded for this clone. What antigen it recognizes has not been identified. Per-base quality was not reported, and no clone a single base away is much larger than it. The V and J segments used are TRDV1 and TRDJ1; TRDD3 is a possible D gene, resting on 9 matching bases. Input material: Vdelta1+ gamma-delta thymocytes from the thymus. In the paper's terms, the cell subset or site label means: FACS-sorted CD3+ TCRalphabeta- TCRVdelta1+ TCRVdelta2- thymocytes. The sequence was collected from a boy younger than two who had congenital heart surgery. In nucleotides, the sequence is TGTGCTCTTGGGGAAAAACACTCCCTCCTTCCTAGGGTACTGGGGGACCACACCGATAAACTCATCTTT. This codes for CALGEKHSLLPRVLGDHTDKLIF.